Each of the 8 T cell receptor beta chains below was sequenced from the same sample in a study of T cell repertoires in cytomegalovirus infection. Their antigens remain unidentified. TCRdb redid the calling of the reads with MiXCR, one entry per CDR3 protein. The repertoire has some 310,000 distinct CDR3 sequences, around 25% of them found once; the top ten carry more than 10%. Sequenced here: cultured PBMCs, sampled from culture after CMV antigen stimulation. The receptor set was obtained from a human donor in good health (CMV status not recorded). Some clones in this sample may be carry-over from other donors' samples.

The chain combines TRBV11-2 with TRBJ2-5, with 14 bases identical to TRBD2. Germline V lookup: CDR1 SGHAT, CDR2 FQNNGV. After removal of 4 bases from V and 4 bases from J, the junction contained 2 bases not matched to a gene. This CDR3 contains 15 residues. CDR3 residues: CASSSGTSGRETQYF. CDR3 nucleotide sequence: TGTGCCAGCAGCTCAGGGACTAGCGGGAGAGAGACCCAGTACTTC.

The sample holds one count of this clonotype. The rearrangement links TRBV24-1 to TRBJ2-2, with D possibly being TRBD1 (5 bases). V shed 8 bases and J shed 0 bases, with 12 bases lying between them. The germline gives CDR1 KGHDR, CDR2 SFDVKD. This CDR3 region has 15 residues. CDR3 region: CATTSTDTNTGELFF. As DNA, the CDR3 is TGTGCCACCACCTCGACAGACACGAACACCGGGGAGCTGTTTTTT.

The rearrangement links TRBV7-2 to TRBJ2-4; 7 nucleotides agree with TRBD2. CDR3 length: 14 residues. The germline gives CDR1 SGHTA, CDR2 FQGNSA. J gave up 9 bases and V 7 bases, and 12 bases lay outside the gene matches. CDR3 amino acids: CASTPGREYGIQYF. CDR3 sequence (DNA): TGTGCCAGCACCCCTGGGCGGGAGTATGGCATTCAGTACTTC.

The CDR3 nucleotides read TGCAGTGCCTCCCGTTATCTTTCCTACAATGAGCAGTTCTTC. Translating gives CSASRYLSYNEQFF. J is TRBJ2-1 and V is TRBV20-1; D uncertain. Per the germline V gene, CDR1 is DFQATT and CDR2 is SNEGSKA (reference sequence). This CDR3 spans 14 amino acids. Deletions cut 6 bases from V and 1 base from J, with 13 bases between.

This clonotype was detected many times. CDR3 in DNA: TGTGCCAGCAGCTTATCGGGACTCCCCTACGAGCAGTACGTC. Translation gives CASSLSGLPYEQYV. V is TRBV7-2 and J is TRBJ2-7, with a tentative D call TRBD2 (6 bases). V shed 2 bases and J shed 2 bases, with 10 bases lying between them. From germline, CDR1 is SGHTA and CDR2 FQGNSA. CDR3 length equals 14 residues.

This clonotype has just a few counts. In DNA form, the CDR3 reads TGCGCCAGCAGTCTAACGGGACATTTGAACACTGAAGCTTTCTTT. Encoded protein: CASSLTGHLNTEAFF. This chain uses TRBV4-1 with TRBJ1-1, with D perhaps TRBD1 (6 bases). The CDR3 extends over 15 amino acids. The germline V and J ends were trimmed by 6 bases and 0 bases, with 14 bases remaining between them. Per the germline V gene, CDR1 is MGHRA and CDR2 is YSYEKL.

The J gene is TRBJ2-3, the V gene TRBV7-3; no clear D. Between the trimmed V and J ends, which lost 2 bases and 2 bases, there was a span of 8 bases. CDR3 length equals 14 residues. Germline lookup yields CDR1 SGHTA and CDR2 FQGTGA. Written as DNA, the CDR3 is TGTGCCAGCAGCTTAGGGCCCAACACAGATACGCAGTATTTT. Translated, it gives CASSLGPNTDTQYF.

The chain links TRBV12-3 or TRBV12-4 to TRBJ1-5; D possibly corresponds to TRBD1 (5 bases). The CDR3 sequence is 16 residues long. The germline V and J ends were trimmed by 5 bases and 2 bases, with 16 bases remaining between them. For the CDR3, the DNA is TGTGCCAGCAGTGAGGGGCGGGGAAGGGGCAATCAGCCCCAGCATTTT. Translated, it gives CASSEGRGRGNQPQHF.